Each of the 25 T cell receptor beta chains below was sequenced from the same sample in a study of shared clonotypes between healthy human individuals. Produced via immunoSEQ multiplex PCR; TCRdb's table is partial and in-frame only. The table has approximately 2.4 million clones, approximately 94% seen once. The sample was naive CD4+ T cells sorted from blood. Subset: CD45RA+ positively selected. All receptors derive from a young man in good health.

The rearrangement uses TRBV7-2 and TRBJ1-4; D is undetermined. The CDR3 runs to 15 residues. Between the trimmed V and J ends, which lost 0 bases and 0 bases, there was a span of 5 bases. Germline V gene data show CDR1 as SGHTA and CDR2 as FQGNSA. DNA of the CDR3: TGTGCCAGCAGCTTAGCCCGGACAACTAATGAAAAACTGTTTTTT. Translating it yields CASSLARTTNEKLFF.

Comment on this clone: The sample holds other DNA sequences that translate to the same CDR3. The genes are TRBV27 and TRBJ2-2, with D unresolved. Germline V gene data show CDR1 as MNHEY and CDR2 as SMNVEV (reference sequence). The V and J ends lost 5 bases and 5 bases respectively, with 6 bases between them. CDR3 size: 12 residues. The CDR3 here is CASSPYTGELFF. CDR3 DNA sequence: TGTGCCAGCAGTCCCTATACCGGGGAGCTGTTTTTT.

In its sample, this clone was seen once. The chain employs TRBV5-4 and TRBJ2-1, with D tentatively TRBD2 (6 bases). V was pared by 9 bases and J by 4 bases, with 14 bases between. This CDR3 spans 13 amino acids. The V gene's germline CDR1 is SGHNT and CDR2 YYREEE (reference sequence). The CDR3 here is CATTIAGYNEQFF. DNA of the CDR3: TGTGCCACTACCATCGCGGGATACAATGAGCAGTTCTTC.

The CDR3 here is CASSFLSPETQYF. CDR3 nucleotide sequence: TGTGCCAGCAGCTTTCTTAGTCCGGAGACCCAGTACTTC. The gene calls are TRBV11-2 and TRBJ2-5; D not resolved. V was pared by 3 bases and J by 5 bases, with 10 bases between. Germline V gene data show CDR1 as SGHAT and CDR2 as FQNNGV. The CDR3 runs 13 residues.

The chain links TRBV19 to TRBJ2-4; 7 bases line up with TRBD2. This CDR3 spans 15 amino acids. The V gene's germline CDR1 is LNHDA and CDR2 SQIVND (reference sequence). J was trimmed by 4 bases and V by 4 bases; bases with no gene match: 7. CDR3 protein: CASSSPGLGKNIQYF. The CDR3 DNA reads TGTGCCAGTAGTAGTCCTGGACTAGGGAAAAACATTCAGTACTTC.

The rearrangement links TRBV7-2 to TRBJ1-2; TRBD1 might be the D (6 bases). CDR3 length: 14 amino acids. Trimming cost V 5 bases and J 4 bases, with 14 bases left between them. Germline lookup yields CDR1 SGHTA and CDR2 FQGNSA. The CDR3 DNA reads TGTGCCAGCAGCACTGGGACACTTAGCTATGGCTACACCTTC. It yields the protein CASSTGTLSYGYTF.

V gene TRBV4-3 combines with J gene TRBJ2-1; the D call may be TRBD1 or TRBD2 (6 bases each). The CDR3 covers 19 residues. The germline gives CDR1 LGHNA, CDR2 YSLEER. V dropped 4 bases and J dropped 0 bases, with 22 bases sitting between them. For the CDR3, the DNA is TGCGCCAGCAGCCGGGGGGCAAAGGACTATAGGAGCTCCTACAATGAGCAGTTCTTC. Amino acid sequence: CASSRGAKDYRSSYNEQFF.

This clone was detected only once. The chain employs TRBV6-6 and TRBJ2-7, with TRBD1 matching 9 bases. The CDR3 loop spans 15 amino acids. Trimming cost V 8 bases and J 5 bases; bases outside gene matches: 13. Per the germline V gene, CDR1 is MNHNY and CDR2 is SVGAGI (reference sequence). Here the CDR3 DNA reads TGTGCCAGCGCCCCTGGGGACAGGGTTCTTGACGAGCAGTACTTC. Protein sequence: CASAPGDRVLDEQYF.

The rearrangement joins TRBV6-6 to TRBJ2-7, with 10 nucleotides matching TRBD2. Germline V gene sequence: CDR1 MNHNY, CDR2 SVGAGI (reference sequence). The J segment lost 5 bases and the V segment lost 1 base, leaving 5 bases of the junction unmatched. This CDR3 has 15 amino acids. CDR3 DNA: TGTGCCAGCAGTTACTATGGGACTAGCGTCAACGAGCAGTACTTC. This translates into CASSYYGTSVNEQYF.

The CDR3 is CASSTGQGKPSTDTQYF. DNA for the CDR3: TGTGCCAGCAGCACGGGACAGGGGAAACCTAGCACAGATACGCAGTATTTT. V is TRBV11-3 and J is TRBJ2-3, with TRBD1 matching 10 bases. With V trimmed by 5 bases and J by 0 bases, 8 bases remained unmatched. The CDR3 has 17 amino acids. Germline V gene data show CDR1 as SGHNT and CDR2 as YENEEA.

The chain employs TRBV5-1 and TRBJ1-2; TRBD1 might be the D (5 bases). The CDR3 runs 15 residues. V lost 0 bases and J 5 bases, leaving 14 bases between the germline ends. Germline V gene sequence: CDR1 SGHRS, CDR2 YFSETQ. DNA for the CDR3: TGCGCCAGCAGCTTGGCCCGATCGGGGGAATATGGCTACACCTTC. Translation: CASSLARSGEYGYTF.

The chain joins TRBV9 to TRBJ2-3; perhaps TRBD2 as D (6 bases). CDR1 and CDR2 from the germline V gene are SGDLS and YYNGEE. V was shortened by 4 bases and J by 0 bases, with 12 bases between the two germline ends. This CDR3 region has 15 residues. The CDR3 DNA reads as TGTGCCAGCAGCTCGATTGCGGGGAGCACAGATACGCAGTATTTT. It translates to CASSSIAGSTDTQYF.

V is TRBV10-3 and J is TRBJ2-3; TRBD1 agrees at 8 bases. V lost 3 bases, J lost 7 bases, and 6 bases stayed unmatched. CDR1 and CDR2 (germline): ENHRY, SYGVKD. This CDR3 spans 14 amino acids. In nucleotides, the CDR3 is TGTGCCATCAGTGACCAGGGGGCAATGAATACGCAGTATTTT. It encodes CAISDQGAMNTQYF.

The rearrangement joins TRBV10-3 to TRBJ2-3; no definite D call. Trimming took 0 bases from V and 6 from J, leaving 13 bases between them. The CDR3 sequence is 15 residues long. Germline CDR1 ENHRY, CDR2 SYGVKD. CDR3 in DNA: TGTGCCATCAGTGAGTCGACCCCTCTTAGGGATACGCAGTATTTT. Its translation: CAISESTPLRDTQYF.

The genes are TRBV11-2 and TRBJ2-5; 8 nucleotides align to TRBD2. Trimming at V came to 1 base and at J to 4 bases, leaving 2 bases not matched to a gene. Germline lookup yields CDR1 SGHAT and CDR2 FQNNGV. This CDR3 spans 14 amino acids. The DNA of the CDR3 is TGTGCCAGCAGCTTAGTTGCGGGGGGAGAGACCCAGTACTTC. Encoded protein: CASSLVAGGETQYF.

The chain recombines TRBV2 with TRBJ1-2; TRBD1 agrees at 12 bases. The CDR3 extends over 15 amino acids. Per germline, CDR1 SNHLY and CDR2 FYNNEI. The V and J ends lost 4 bases and 5 bases, in that order; junction bases with no gene match: 5. The CDR3 nucleotides are TGTGCCAGCAGTGGGGACAGGGGGCTAGAGTATGGCTACACCTTC. Translated: CASSGDRGLEYGYTF.

The chain employs TRBV5-8 and TRBJ2-2; D is unresolved. The germline V gene encodes CDR1 SGHTS and CDR2 YDEGEE. This CDR3 has 14 amino acids. Trimming left V 1 base short and J 6 bases short, with 10 bases between. In nucleotides, the CDR3 is TGTGCCAGCAGCTTGATTGCTGGGGCCGGGGAGCTGTTTTTT. Encoded protein: CASSLIAGAGELFF.

The chain uses TRBV19 and TRBJ2-7; 10 positions match TRBD1. The CDR3 runs 14 residues. With 5 bases clipped from V and 3 bases from J, the junction kept 4 bases outside the gene matches. CDR1 is LNHDA, CDR2 SQIVND, per germline (reference sequence). CDR3 DNA: TGTGCCAGTAGTGCCGGGACAGGGGTCTACGAGCAGTACTTC. Its protein is CASSAGTGVYEQYF.

The rearrangement links TRBV7-2 to TRBJ2-7, with a weak D call TRBD2 (5 bases). The CDR3 is made up of 14 amino acids. V was shortened by 1 base and J by 5 bases, with 12 bases between the two germline ends. Germline CDR1 SGHTA, CDR2 FQGNSA. The CDR3 nucleotides read TGTGCCAGCAGCTTAGAGAGGGTTTCGGACGAGCAGTACTTC. This gives the protein CASSLERVSDEQYF.

CDR3 amino acids: CASSQEILGRNEQFF. CDR3 DNA: TGCGCCAGCAGCCAAGAAATACTAGGGAGGAATGAGCAGTTCTTC. This chain links TRBV4-3 with TRBJ2-1; a possible D gene is TRBD2 (6 bases). V shed 0 bases and J shed 7 bases, with 13 bases lying between them. The CDR3 totals 15 residues. Germline CDR1 and CDR2: LGHNA and YSLEER.

Only one count was recorded for this clone. This chain connects TRBV7-9 to TRBJ2-3; unclear D gene. Deletions cut 3 bases from V and 6 bases from J, with 13 bases between. In germline, CDR1 is SEHNR, CDR2 FQNEAQ (reference sequence). The CDR3 totals 14 residues. Written as DNA, the CDR3 is TGTGCCAGCAGCTTGGTGGCCCTCAAGGATACGCAGTATTTT. Residues: CASSLVALKDTQYF.

The chain uses TRBV11-2 and TRBJ2-5; 9 bases line up with TRBD1. Trimming cost V 4 bases and J 5 bases; bases outside gene matches: 11. This CDR3 is built from 16 residues. CDR1 is SGHAT and CDR2 is FQNNGV in the germline V gene. Here the CDR3 DNA reads TGTGCCAGCAGCTCCGTGACAGGGGGAAGCGTGGAGACCCAGTACTTC. Its protein is CASSSVTGGSVETQYF. Supplemented by reference TRBV11-2 and TRBJ2-5, the full variable domain reads EAGVAQSPRYKIIEKRQSVAFWCNPISGHATLYWYQQILGQGPKLLIQFQNNGVVDDSQLPKDRFSAERLKGVDSTLKIQPAKLEDSAVYLCASSSVTGGSVETQYFGPGTRLLVL.

This clone has only one observation. V and J are TRBV4-1 and TRBJ2-2; 14 bases agree with TRBD2. Germline-derived CDR1 and CDR2 are MGHRA and YSYEKL. J was trimmed by 7 bases and V by 0 bases; bases with no gene match: 10. The CDR3 length is 19 residues. The chain's CDR3 is CASSQEGLAGGGIVGELFF. In nucleotides, the CDR3 is TGCGCCAGCAGCCAAGAAGGACTAGCGGGAGGTGGTATCGTCGGGGAGCTGTTTTTT.

This chain uses TRBV2 with TRBJ1-4; D gene unclear. Germline assignment: CDR1 SNHLY and CDR2 FYNNEI. This CDR3 spans 14 amino acids. V was clipped by 6 bases and J by 6 bases, with 14 bases between them. The CDR3 nucleotides read TGTGCCAGCAGGGCAAAATATCTTGATGAAAAACTGTTTTTT. This encodes CASRAKYLDEKLFF.

Details on this clone: The sample holds other DNA sequences that translate to the same CDR3. The chain links TRBV5-1 to TRBJ2-5; D not certain. The V gene's germline CDR1 is SGHRS and CDR2 YFSETQ. Trimming shortened V by 5 bases and J by 5 bases, and 4 bases separated the two germline ends. The length of the CDR3 is 10 residues. The CDR3 DNA sequence: TGCGCCAGCAGGGGCGAGACCCAGTACTTC. The encoded protein is CASRGETQYF.